The T cell receptor beta chain under discussion was sequenced for a study of chemoradiotherapy in HPV16-positive cancers. Turning to the study itself: Functional T-cell assays on two HPV16-positive patients' cells defined candidate HPV-specific clones and common TCR motifs. Study-level findings and limits: HPV-specific T cells were functionally defined from only two HPV16-positive patients.

Over chemoradiotherapy, repertoires were sampled more than once. The data were produced by immunoSEQ multiplex PCR, yet TCRdb's version contains in-frame clones alone and is incomplete. The sample has about 68,000 clones; around nine tenths are singletons. Comments on this clone: The antigen is unknown.

With 1 base removed from V and 1 base from J, the gap between germline ends came to 7 bases. Looked up from germline, CDR1 is SGHNT and CDR2 is YENEEA. The length of the CDR3 is 14 residues. This rearrangement joins TRBV11-3 to TRBJ1-1; D is possibly TRBD1 (5 bases). Here the sequenced sample was blood, taken from a patient who underwent chemoradiotherapy. This receptor was obtained from a human donor with HPV-associated anogenital cancer. The CDR3 DNA follows: TGTGCCAGCAGCTTAGGGGGGGAGAACACTGAAGCTTTCTTT. Its protein product is CASSLGGENTEAFF.